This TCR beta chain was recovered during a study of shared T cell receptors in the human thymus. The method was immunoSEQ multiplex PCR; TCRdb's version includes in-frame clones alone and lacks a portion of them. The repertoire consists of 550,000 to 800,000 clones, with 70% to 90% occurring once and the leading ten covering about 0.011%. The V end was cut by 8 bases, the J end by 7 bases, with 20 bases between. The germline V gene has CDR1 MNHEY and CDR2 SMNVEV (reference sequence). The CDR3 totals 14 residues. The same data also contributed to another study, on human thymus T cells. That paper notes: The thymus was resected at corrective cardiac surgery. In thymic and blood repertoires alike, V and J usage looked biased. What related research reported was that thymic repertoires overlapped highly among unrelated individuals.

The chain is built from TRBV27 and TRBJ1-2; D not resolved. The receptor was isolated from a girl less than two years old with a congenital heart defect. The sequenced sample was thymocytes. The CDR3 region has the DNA TGTGCCAGCTCTCCAGCTCTATTAGGAGGTGGCTACACCTTC. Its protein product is CASSPALLGGGYTF.